The 24 T cell receptor beta chains reported below all come from one sample, sequenced in a study of blood T cells in healthy people across ages. The second PCR ran roughly 6 to 11 cycles with a sample-barcoded 5' primer and J-beta primers. MiXCR, run by TCRdb on the 5' RACE reads, gives a single entry per CDR3 protein. Altogether nearly 1 million distinct CDR3 sequences are present, 51% being singletons, with the ten largest covering about a fifth. The source material was blood. The origin of the receptors is a woman aged 60-75 years in good health.

The table lists this clonotype with a few counts. The chain joins TRBV9 to TRBJ2-5; D unresolved. The germline CDR1 and CDR2 sequences are SGDLS and YYNGEE. The CDR3 runs 15 residues. The ends were cut back, 0 bases at V and 3 bases at J, with 12 bases in the middle. The CDR3 bases are TGTGCCAGCAGCGTAGGGGTCGTTGGGAAAGAGACCCAGTACTTC. It codes for CASSVGVVGKETQYF.

In this sample, this clonotype turned up once. The chain combines TRBV29-1 with TRBJ2-1; D is unresolved. The assigned J gene may be wrong: the sequence end matches TRBJ2-7 better. The CDR3 has 13 amino acids. From germline, CDR1 is SQVTM and CDR2 ANQGSEA. The CDR3 nucleotides are TGCAGCGTTGAGTACACTACCTACAATGAGCAGTACTTC. Its translation: CSVEYTTYNEQYF.

This clonotype has only a few counts. J is TRBJ1-1 and V is TRBV7-9, with D unresolved. V gave up 0 bases and J gave up 5 bases, with 10 bases separating them. This CDR3 contains 14 residues. The germline CDR1 and CDR2 sequences are SEHNR and FQNEAQ (reference sequence). The chain's CDR3 is CASSLALGRTEAFF. Written as DNA, the CDR3 is TGTGCCAGCAGCTTAGCGTTGGGGAGAACTGAAGCTTTCTTT.

The gene calls are TRBV2 and TRBJ1-2; D is undetermined. The CDR3 has 15 residues. Germline values: CDR1 SNHLY, CDR2 FYNNEI. The V end lost 3 bases, the J end lost 4 bases, and 15 bases lay between the germline ends. The CDR3 loop is CASSDPGHGGYGYTF. The CDR3 DNA reads TGTGCCAGCAGTGATCCCGGGCACGGTGGCTATGGCTACACCTTC.

This clonotype was observed once. The DNA for the CDR3 is TGTGCCAGGCGAGGAAAGCGGGAGTTTAAGAATGAGCAGTTCTTC. This sequence encodes CARRGKREFKNEQFF. The chain recombines TRBV6-1 with TRBJ2-1; 8 bases are a match to TRBD2. Germline CDR1 and CDR2: MNHNS and SASEGT. Trimming took 9 bases from V and 7 from J; bases not matched to a gene: 14. The CDR3 has 15 amino acids.

This clonotype was detected only a few times. The chain has TRBV27 and TRBJ2-7, with 12 positions matching TRBD1. The CDR3 covers 13 residues. V lost 4 bases and J lost 7; bases outside the gene matches: 2. CDR1 is MNHEY and CDR2 is SMNVEV in the germline V gene (reference sequence). CDR3 in amino acids: CASSWDRGREQYF. The CDR3 bases are TGTGCCAGCAGTTGGGACAGGGGGCGAGAGCAGTACTTC.

The V call is TRBV29-1, the J call TRBJ2-7; D gene uncertain. Trimming removed 3 bases at V and 6 bases at J, with 24 bases between. Germline CDR1 reads SQVTM; CDR2 reads ANQGSEA. The CDR3 has 16 amino acids. The CDR3 here is CSVDQTPSISPLEQYF. The CDR3 nucleotides read TGCAGCGTTGATCAGACCCCTTCAATAAGCCCCCTCGAGCAGTACTTC.

This clonotype was found many times. The chain employs TRBV9 and TRBJ2-7, with D perhaps TRBD2 (6 bases). The CDR3 loop spans 15 amino acids. The germline gives CDR1 SGDLS, CDR2 YYNGEE. The V gene lost 0 bases and the J gene lost 2 bases, with 12 bases spanning the gap. Here the CDR3 reads CASSVAEGIAYEQYF. The CDR3 DNA reads TGTGCCAGCAGCGTAGCGGAGGGGATCGCCTACGAGCAGTACTTC.

J is TRBJ2-2 and V is TRBV19, with no clear D. The CDR3 is 14 residues long. Trimming left V 8 bases short and J 1 base short, with 11 bases between. Germline CDR1 is LNHDA and CDR2 is SQIVND (reference sequence). In DNA form, the CDR3 reads TGTGCCAGTGGACCCACCGGGAACACCGGGGAGCTGTTTTTT. Its protein is CASGPTGNTGELFF.

This clonotype was counted between two and nine times. V is TRBV28 and J is TRBJ2-3; D is unclear. The germline CDR1 and CDR2 sequences are MDHEN and SYDVKM. There are 14 residues in the CDR3. V was cut by 7 bases and J by 0 bases, with 11 bases left in between. The CDR3 protein is CASTVVSSTDTQYF. In nucleotides, the CDR3 is TGTGCCAGCACCGTGGTCTCTAGCACAGATACGCAGTATTTT.

J is TRBJ1-2 and V is TRBV7-2, with unresolved D. The CDR3 spans 13 residues. The V end was cut by 5 bases, the J end by 3 bases, with 10 bases between. Germline V CDR1 and CDR2: SGHTA, FQGNSA. CDR3 bases: TGTGCCAGCAGCCCAGGCTGGCACTATGGCTACACCTTC. It is translated as CASSPGWHYGYTF.

This CDR3 reads CASGVGMSSSGSADTQYF. CDR3 DNA sequence: TGTGCCAGCGGCGTGGGGATGTCGTCTAGCGGGAGCGCAGATACGCAGTATTTT. The chain joins TRBV6-2 or TRBV6-3 to TRBJ2-3; the match to TRBD2 covers 10 bases. V lost 8 bases and J lost 4; bases outside the gene matches: 18. There are 18 residues in the CDR3. Germline V CDR1 and CDR2: MNHEY, SVGEGT.

The J gene is TRBJ1-2, the V gene TRBV20-1, with D unclear. This CDR3 comprises 9 residues. V shed 8 bases and J shed 8 bases, with 9 bases lying between them. CDR1 and CDR2 (germline): DFQATT, SNEGSKA (reference sequence). DNA for the CDR3: TGCAGTACCGTGGGCGGCTACACCTTC. It translates to CSTVGGYTF.

The CDR3 DNA is TGTGCCAGCAGCTTATTAGCGGGAGGAAACTACAATGAGCAGTTCTTC. The encoded protein is CASSLLAGGNYNEQFF. The rearrangement joins TRBV7-9 to TRBJ2-1; 10 nucleotides match TRBD2. V lost 2 bases to trimming and J lost 3 bases; unmatched junction nucleotides: 4. Germline CDR1 SEHNR, CDR2 FQNEAQ (reference sequence). This CDR3 is 16 amino acids long.

The J gene is TRBJ2-7, the V gene TRBV27; perhaps D is TRBD1 or TRBD2 (5 bases each). From germline, CDR1 is MNHEY and CDR2 SMNVEV (reference sequence). The CDR3 extends over 14 amino acids. V gave up 7 bases and J gave up 2 bases, with 15 bases separating them. The CDR3, as DNA: TGTGCCAGCAAAGCAGGGAGCCACACCTACGAGCAGTACTTC. This encodes CASKAGSHTYEQYF.

The V call is TRBV21-1, the J call TRBJ2-7. TRBV21-1 is a recognized pseudogene. This CDR3 is built from 14 residues. CDR3: CASSKGLKTYEQYF. CDR3 sequence (DNA): TGTGCCAGCAGCAAAGGCCTGAAGACCTACGAGCAGTACTTC.

The chain carries TRBV29-1 and TRBJ2-3; 13 nucleotides agree with TRBD2. Germline trimming cut 6 bases from V and 1 base from J; bases unmatched to any gene: 4. CDR1 is SQVTM, CDR2 ANQGSEA, per germline. The CDR3 totals 15 residues. The CDR3 DNA follows: TGCAGCGTAACGACTAGCGGGAGGCGCACAGATACGCAGTATTTT. The encoded protein is CSVTTSGRRTDTQYF.

A few counts support this clonotype. This sequence joins TRBV6-1 and TRBJ2-5; 9 bases map to TRBD2. Looked up from germline, CDR1 is MNHNS and CDR2 is SASEGT. V lost 9 bases and J lost 2; bases outside the gene matches: 7. The CDR3 runs 14 residues. The CDR3 DNA sequence: TGTGCCAGTAGGACTAGCGTGTTACAAGAGACCCAGTACTTC. Translated: CASRTSVLQETQYF.

This sequence joins TRBV12-3 or TRBV12-4 and TRBJ1-1, with D tentatively TRBD1 (5 bases). CDR3 length: 12 residues. Deletions cut 7 bases from V and 10 bases from J, with 16 bases between. The CDR3 coding sequence is TGTGCCAGCACCCAATTCTCGGGGCCAGCTTTCTTT. Its protein is CASTQFSGPAFF.

CDR3 coding DNA: TGTGCCAGCAATCCGGGACAGGGCCACAATGAGCAGTTCTTC. Its protein is CASNPGQGHNEQFF. This rearrangement joins TRBV27 to TRBJ2-1; 9 nucleotides match TRBD1. The germline V gene has CDR1 MNHEY and CDR2 SMNVEV (reference sequence). The CDR3 is 14 amino acids. Unmatched junction bases numbered 6, after V lost 7 bases and J lost 5 bases.

The genes are TRBV9 and TRBJ2-7, with D unresolved. The V end was cut by 2 bases, the J end by 1 base, with 10 bases between. CDR3 length: 14 amino acids. Germline CDR1 SGDLS, CDR2 YYNGEE. The CDR3 spells CASSVSTVSYEQYF. The DNA for the CDR3 is TGTGCCAGCAGCGTTTCCACGGTTTCCTACGAGCAGTACTTC.

The chain combines TRBV5-1 with TRBJ2-5; 8 bases agree with TRBD2. CDR1 and CDR2 (germline): SGHRS, YFSETQ. The V and J ends lost 4 bases and 2 bases, in that order; junction bases with no gene match: 7. The CDR3 loop spans 15 amino acids. CDR3 amino acids: CASSPGLEKQETQYF. CDR3 in DNA: TGCGCCAGCAGCCCGGGACTAGAAAAACAAGAGACCCAGTACTTC.

The CDR3: CSAYAYPGQVYQPQHF. In DNA, the CDR3 is TGCAGTGCTTACGCCTACCCGGGGCAGGTCTATCAGCCCCAGCATTTT. The J gene is TRBJ1-5, the V gene TRBV20-1, with D tentatively TRBD1 (5 bases). V shed 5 bases and J shed 5 bases, with 22 bases lying between them. CDR1 is DFQATT and CDR2 is SNEGSKA in the germline V gene (reference sequence). CDR3 length: 16 amino acids.

The chain carries TRBV7-2 and TRBJ2-4; 16 nucleotides align to TRBD2. The CDR3 has 16 amino acids. With V trimmed by 5 bases and J by 13 bases, 11 bases remained unmatched. CDR1 is SGHTA and CDR2 is FQGNSA in the germline V gene. CDR3 sequence (DNA): TGTGCCAGCAGCGCGGAAGGGACTAGCGGGAGGGAAGCCCAGTACTTC. This translates into CASSAEGTSGREAQYF. Full variable domain (outside the CDR3, taken from reference TRBV7-2 and TRBJ2-4): GAGVSQSPSNKVTEKGKDVELRCDPISGHTALYWYRQSLGQGLEFLIYFQGNSAPDKSGLPSDRFSAERTGGSVSTLTIQRTQQEDSAVYLCASSAEGTSGREAQYFGAGTRLSVL.